Each of the 9 T cell receptor beta chains below was sequenced from the same sample in a study of T cell responses to AZD1222 COVID-19 vaccine listed by TCRdb under 2021. Libraries were built with the immunoSEQ multiplex PCR assay. Not all clones reach the TCRdb copy of this immuneACCESS table, which keeps in-frame sequences only. Checked studies attribute under half of the gap to unresolved V genes and leave the rest unexplained. The table for this sample lists about 160,000 clones; about 91% of them were counted only once. The ten largest clones take up about 4.5% of the sample. The time point label of this sample denotes: baseline before first vaccination. Per the publication, the treatment or condition label means: meningococcal conjugate vaccine given as trial control. This specimen consisted of peripheral blood, obtained on day 0 of MenACWY control vaccination. The origin of the receptors is an adult in good health.

J is TRBJ2-3 and V is TRBV28; 15 bases map to TRBD2. Germline V gene lookup returns CDR1 MDHEN and CDR2 SYDVKM. This CDR3 comprises 17 residues. Losses at the gene ends were 4 bases for V and 5 bases for J; bases not matched to a gene: 7. In DNA, the CDR3 is TGTGCCAGCAGTTCCGGACTAGCGGGAGGGCTAGGAGATACGCAGTATTTT. It yields the protein CASSSGLAGGLGDTQYF. Drawing the rest from reference TRBV28 and TRBJ2-3, the complete variable domain is DVKVTQSSRYLVKRTGEKVFLECVQDMDHENMFWYRQDPGLGLRLIYFSYDVKMKEKGDIPEGYSVSREKKERFSLILESASTNQTSMYLCASSSGLAGGLGDTQYFGPGTRLTVL.

The chain has TRBV3-1 (or the pseudogene TRBV3-2) and TRBJ1-1; D is possibly TRBD1 (5 bases). Between the trimmed V and J ends, which lost 5 bases and 1 base, there was a span of 11 bases. The germline V gene encodes CDR1 LGHDT and CDR2 YNNKEL (reference sequence). The CDR3 runs 14 residues. The CDR3 loop reads CASSNLDRNTEAFF. The CDR3 DNA is TGTGCCAGCAGCAATCTAGACAGGAACACTGAAGCTTTCTTT.

As DNA, the CDR3 is TGCGCCAGCAGCTTACAGGGCTCAGAGGAGCCCCAGCATTTT. Its translation is CASSLQGSEEPQHF. This chain uses TRBV5-1 with TRBJ1-5; TRBD1 might be the D (6 bases). CDR1 and CDR2 from the germline V gene are SGHRS and YFSETQ. V lost 2 bases and J 8 bases, leaving 14 bases between the germline ends. The CDR3 has 14 amino acids.

This clone has a single count. The chain employs TRBV6-5 and TRBJ1-1; perhaps TRBD1 as D (6 bases). V lost 5 bases to trimming and J lost 5 bases, with 15 bases between them. CDR1 and CDR2 (germline): MNHEY, SVGAGI. The CDR3 length is 14 residues. CDR3 sequence: CASSPPGGRTEAFF. The CDR3 region has the DNA TGTGCCAGCAGTCCACCCGGGGGGCGTACTGAAGCTTTCTTT.

The genes are TRBV11-2 and TRBJ1-5; TRBD1 matches 8 bases. CDR3 size: 18 residues. With 0 bases clipped from V and 2 bases from J, the junction kept 9 bases outside the gene matches. Germline V gives CDR1 SGHAT, CDR2 FQNNGV. The CDR3 nucleotides read TGTGCCAGCAGCTTAGATCATGGACAGGGTCTCGGCAATCAGCCCCAGCATTTT. It specifies CASSLDHGQGLGNQPQHF.

The chain joins TRBV3-1 (or the pseudogene TRBV3-2) to TRBJ1-3; D is ambiguous. Germline CDR1 and CDR2: LGHDT and YNNKEL (reference sequence). Deletions cut 0 bases from V and 3 bases from J, with 15 bases between. The CDR3 sequence is 17 residues long. CDR3 region: CASSQDPAASLGNTIYF. In DNA, the CDR3 is TGTGCCAGCAGCCAAGATCCGGCGGCTTCCCTTGGAAACACCATATATTTT.

The chain uses TRBV7-8 and TRBJ1-3, with a weak D call TRBD1 (6 bases). This CDR3 has 15 amino acids. The germline CDR1 and CDR2 sequences are SGHVS and FQNEAQ. Trimming removed 5 bases from V and 2 bases from J, with 13 bases in between. CDR3 residues: CASSHSGGAGNTIYF. The CDR3 bases are TGTGCCAGCAGCCATTCGGGGGGCGCTGGAAACACCATATATTTT.

J is TRBJ2-7 and V is TRBV5-4, with 10 bases fitting TRBD1. The germline V gene encodes CDR1 SGHNT and CDR2 YYREEE (reference sequence). J lost 11 bases, V lost 4 bases, and 9 bases had no gene match. The CDR3 consists of 13 residues. CDR3 sequence reads: CASSRGTGVMEYF. CDR3 nucleotide sequence: TGTGCCAGCAGCCGCGGGACAGGGGTAATGGAGTACTTC.

V gene TRBV18 combines with J gene TRBJ1-2, with a tentative D call TRBD1 (6 bases). The V end was cut by 8 bases, the J end by 4 bases, with 14 bases between. The CDR3 length is 13 residues. Germline V lookup: CDR1 KGHSH, CDR2 LQKENI. The CDR3 DNA is TGTGCCAGCAACCCCACGGACAGCTATGGCTACACCTTC. It translates to CASNPTDSYGYTF. Full variable domain (rest looked up from reference TRBV18 and TRBJ1-2): NAGVMQNPRHLVRRRGQEARLRCSPMKGHSHVYWYRQLPEEGLKFMVYLQKENIIDESGMPKERFSAEFPKEGPSILRIQQVVRGDSAAYFCASNPTDSYGYTFGSGTRLTVV.